The 7 T cell receptor beta chains below come from one sample, sequenced in a study of blood T cells in healthy people across ages. Next came a second PCR, run for 7 to 11 cycles, which used a sample-barcoded 5' primer along with a J-beta primer mix. TCRdb fed the 5' RACE reads into MiXCR, producing one record per CDR3 protein. The data show 1 million or so distinct CDR3 sequences, with almost 25% seen just once and about 0.72% held by the top ten. These same data were also listed under a study on T cells of mothers and their children.

Sequenced material: blood. Receptors originate from a girl aged 2-10 years in good health.

In its sample, this clonotype was seen a few times. The chain combines TRBV9 with TRBJ1-3; D remains unclear. CDR3 length: 17 amino acids. V dropped 3 bases and J dropped 2 bases, with 18 bases sitting between them. Germline loops: CDR1 SGDLS, CDR2 YYNGEE. CDR3 in amino acids: CASSGLRESGTGNTIYF. The DNA of the CDR3 is TGTGCCAGCAGCGGACTCCGGGAATCGGGCACTGGAAACACCATATATTTT.

In its sample, this clonotype was seen many times. The junction departs from the called germline gene at one end, perhaps through a read error. J is TRBJ1-4 and V is TRBV5-1; D may be TRBD1 (5 bases). The CDR3 sequence is 14 residues long. The germline V gene encodes CDR1 SGHRS and CDR2 YFSETQ. This chain's CDR3 is CASSLGQGGEKLFF. CDR3 sequence (DNA): TGTGCCAGCAGCTTAGGGCAGGGAGGGGAAAAACTGTTTTTT.

The table lists this clonotype with a few counts. This chain links TRBV7-2 with TRBJ2-5; 11 bases align to TRBD2. J lost 9 bases, V lost 5 bases, and 11 bases had no gene match. CDR3 length: 15 amino acids. The V gene's germline CDR1 is SGHTA and CDR2 FQGNSA. DNA of the CDR3: TGTGCCAGCAGCCTTATAGCGGGGGGGCTGGAGGCCCAGTACTTC. It translates to CASSLIAGGLEAQYF.

The chain uses TRBV20-1 and TRBJ2-6; the D is unclear. Germline lookup yields CDR1 DFQATT and CDR2 SNEGSKA (reference sequence). There are 14 residues in the CDR3. Trimming shortened V by 3 bases and J by 1 base, and 7 bases separated the two germline ends. Here the CDR3 DNA reads TGCAGTGCTAGGGTCGGGTCTGGGGCCAACGTCCTGACTTTC. It yields the protein CSARVGSGANVLTF.

The chain carries TRBV7-3 and TRBJ2-1, with D maybe TRBD2 (5 bases). Looked up from germline, CDR1 is SGHTA and CDR2 is FQGTGA. V lost 5 bases and J lost 6, with 14 bases in between. CDR3 length: 14 residues. DNA for the CDR3: TGTGCCAGCAGCCTCAAACGGGGTGGCAATGAGCAGTTCTTC. This translates into CASSLKRGGNEQFF.

CDR3 nucleotide sequence: TGTGCCATCTCGCAGGACCTCACCGGGGAGCTGTTTTTT. As protein: CAISQDLTGELFF. The chain uses TRBV10-3 and TRBJ2-2; no clear D gene. CDR3 length equals 13 residues. Trimming removed 8 bases from V and 4 bases from J, with 11 bases in between. Germline V gene lookup returns CDR1 ENHRY and CDR2 SYGVKD.

Only a few counts were recorded for this clonotype. This sequence joins TRBV28 and TRBJ2-3; a possible D gene is TRBD1 (6 bases). With 11 bases removed from V and 3 bases from J, the gap between germline ends came to 18 bases. This CDR3 region has 14 residues. Germline CDR1 MDHEN, CDR2 SYDVKM. This chain's CDR3 is CAGRGGEVTDTQYF. The CDR3 DNA reads TGTGCCGGCCGAGGGGGAGAGGTGACAGATACGCAGTATTTT.